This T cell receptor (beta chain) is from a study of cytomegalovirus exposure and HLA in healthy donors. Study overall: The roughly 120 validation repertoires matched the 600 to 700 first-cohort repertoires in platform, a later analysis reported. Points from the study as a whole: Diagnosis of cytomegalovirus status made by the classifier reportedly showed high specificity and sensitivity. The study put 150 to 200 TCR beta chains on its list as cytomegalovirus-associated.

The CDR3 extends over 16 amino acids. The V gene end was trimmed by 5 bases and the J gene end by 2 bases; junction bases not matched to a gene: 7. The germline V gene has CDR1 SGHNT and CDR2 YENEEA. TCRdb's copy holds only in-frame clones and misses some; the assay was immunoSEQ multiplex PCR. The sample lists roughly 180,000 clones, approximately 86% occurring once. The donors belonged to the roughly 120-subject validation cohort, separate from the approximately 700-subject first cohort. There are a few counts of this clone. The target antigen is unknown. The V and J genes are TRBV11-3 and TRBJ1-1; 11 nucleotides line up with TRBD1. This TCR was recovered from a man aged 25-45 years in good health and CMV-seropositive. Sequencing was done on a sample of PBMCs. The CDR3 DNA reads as TGTGCCAGCAGCCAGTTCGGGACAGGGGGAAACACTGAAGCTTTCTTT. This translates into CASSQFGTGGNTEAFF.